This TCR beta chain originates from a study of blood T cell repertoires in COVID-19. Looking at the study overall: The origin of the acute and convalescent COVID-19 samples was the United States, Italy and Spain. PBMCs, B-cell-depleted T cells, or T cells were the source of the cDNA or gDNA that made up the material.

Per the authors' pipeline: Nucleated cell counts were estimated from reference gene primer amplification. TCRdb keeps only in-frame clones here, not all; method: immunoSEQ multiplex PCR. V and J calls and clone size are copied from that table; D and trimming were computed from the DNA. This sample has under 15,000 clones, with 65% to 80% found just once. This CDR3 region has 16 residues. Trimming pared 4 bases from V and 1 base from J, leaving 13 bases between. Germline V gene lookup returns CDR1 SGHAT and CDR2 FQNNGV. The TCR originated in a woman older than 75 with acute or convalescent COVID-19. The specimen was peripheral blood. The J gene is TRBJ2-2, the V gene TRBV11-2, with D possibly TRBD2 on 6 matching bases. The CDR3 coding sequence is TGTGCCAGCAGCTCTCTAGCGCGGAGGAACACCGGGGAGCTGTTTTTT. As protein: CASSSLARRNTGELFF. Full variable domain (rest looked up from reference TRBV11-2 and TRBJ2-2): EAGVAQSPRYKIIEKRQSVAFWCNPISGHATLYWYQQILGQGPKLLIQFQNNGVVDDSQLPKDRFSAERLKGVDSTLKIQPAKLEDSAVYLCASSSLARRNTGELFFGEGSRLTVL.